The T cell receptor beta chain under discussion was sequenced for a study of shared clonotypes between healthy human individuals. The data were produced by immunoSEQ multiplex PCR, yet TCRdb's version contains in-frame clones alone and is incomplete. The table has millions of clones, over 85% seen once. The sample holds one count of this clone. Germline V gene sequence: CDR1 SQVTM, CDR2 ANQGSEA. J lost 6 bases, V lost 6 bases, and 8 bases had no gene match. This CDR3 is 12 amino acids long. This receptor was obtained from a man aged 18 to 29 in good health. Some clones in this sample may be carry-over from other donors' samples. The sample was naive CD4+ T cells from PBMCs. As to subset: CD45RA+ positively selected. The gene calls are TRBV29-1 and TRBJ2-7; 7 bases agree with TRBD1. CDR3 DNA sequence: TGCAGCGTCGCCGGGACAGTCCCCGAGCAGTACTTC. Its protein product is CSVAGTVPEQYF.